This TCR beta chain was captured in a study of blood T cells in healthy people across ages. Germline V lookup: CDR1 DFQATT, CDR2 SNEGSKA (reference sequence). V was pared by 6 bases and J by 5 bases, with 12 bases of the junction left unmatched. This CDR3 region has 14 residues. PCR was performed a second time for 7 to 11 cycles using a sample-barcoded 5' primer and a J-beta primer mix. TCRdb redid the calling of the 5' RACE reads with MiXCR, one entry per CDR3 protein. The sample contains about 640,000 distinct CDR3 sequences, roughly 50% of which appear only once. The chain carries TRBV20-1 and TRBJ2-7, with 8 bases matching TRBD1. The source is a man between 60 and 70 years old in good health. The source material was blood. The CDR3 region is CSAQERQGSHEQYF. The CDR3, as DNA: TGCAGTGCCCAAGAGAGACAGGGGTCCCACGAGCAGTACTTC.